This record looks at one TCR beta chain sequence and its context. The antigen this receptor binds is unknown. No per-base quality is available; no much larger clone lies one base away. CDR1 LGHNA and CDR2 YNFKEQ were looked up in the germline V gene. Its CDR3 holds 14 amino acids, cysteine through phenylalanine. CDR3 DNA is the only sequence kept; it has 42 bases, read in frame from the first base. V is reduced by 0 bases and J by 0 bases, leaving a spacing of 5 bases between them. Donors were healthy HIV-negative adults with no recently reported acute infections or vaccinations. Every donor was a Caucasian adult residing in Nashville, Tennessee, USA. CD4+ T cells were enriched by magnetic negative selection; naive cells were then positively selected on CD45RA, and the negative fraction formed the memory subset. Blood was collected by leukapheresis, and PBMCs were isolated by Ficoll-Histopaque density gradient centrifugation and then cryopreserved in liquid nitrogen vapor phase. Analytical flow cytometry was used to check the purity and quantity of each magnetically sorted T cell population. From each sorted fraction, genomic DNA was isolated and quantified by UV absorbance on a Nanodrop 2000c.

The sample originates from a study of shared clonotypes between healthy human individuals (dated by TCRdb to the early 2020s). A note on the overall study: A few men and a couple of women, aged 18 to 49 years, made up the cohort. For each donor, three plates each were used for CD4 naive and CD4 memory, two plates were used for CD8 naive, and one plate was used for CD8 memory. To estimate repertoire size and how much clonotypes are shared between individuals, the study performed deep sequencing of blood TCR repertoires from five healthy adults. Different laboratories and diverse techniques were used to prepare libraries and sequence TCR repertoires, to increase sequencing depth and limit assay-specific biases. Each donor's leukapheresis produced roughly between roughly 0.85 and 9.5 billion PBMCs. Points the paper makes about the study in general: Because the study included a small number of donors, the genetic and exposure-history diversity represented was limited. Compared with non-shared clonotypes, the clonotypes found in all four sorted-subset donors had higher generation probabilities. Estimated clonotype richness was generally larger for naive than for memory subsets. Based on pairwise subsampling, the degree of clonotype sharing among donors was expected to be affected by sequencing depth. Only blood was sampled, and tissue TCR repertoires likely differ from those in blood. Incomplete sequencing was indicated by rarefaction of sorted-subset datasets, despite the large sequencing depth. When four donors were compared, the shared fraction of clonotypes was roughly 4.8% for naive CD4, around 3.5% for naive CD8, 2% to 2.5% for memory CD4, and less than 0.5% for memory CD8.

TCR CDR3 regions were amplified from genomic DNA by multiplex PCR using the deep immunoSEQ assay. Extracted genomic DNA from each cell subset was spread evenly across all wells of several immunoSEQ 96-well plates, with each plate serving as a replicate. For sorted subsets, each replicate PCR was loaded with 200 to 250 ng genomic DNA, equivalent to 30,000 or so T cell genomes. Purified libraries were measured with a Qubit 3.0 fluorometer, size-checked on a Bioanalyzer 2100, and measured again with the KAPA Library Quantification kit. Each immunoSEQ 96-well plate was sequenced on its own single-read 150-cycle Illumina NextSeq 550 flow cell. As for the original processing: Because only junctional sequences without quality scores were contained in the immunoSEQ output, filtering matching that applied to full-length reads could not be performed. Sequences were annotated with PyIR, a Python wrapper for IgBLAST v1.9, using IMGT germline references to assign V/J genes and CDR3. Reads were filtered out if the reads had weak V/J assignments (E-value above 1e-6), no CDR3, stop codons, out-of-frame junctions, or ambiguous translated residues. V3J clonotypes were defined as sequences sharing the same inferred V gene, J gene, and CDR3 amino acid sequence. Percentage overlap between repertoires was computed as shared unique clonotypes divided by the size of the smaller repertoire. Richness of each repertoire was evaluated using RTK rarefaction, the Chao1 estimator, and Recon v2.1 estimates of unobserved clonotypes. OLGA was used to compute generation probabilities for all TCRbeta clonotypes that the gDNA method yielded from four donors. TCRdb stores this immuneACCESS table with in-frame sequences only. Part of the clones is absent; in the studies checked, under half of the shortfall reflects unresolved V genes, and no reason is known for the rest. V and J calls and clone size are those listed in that table; D and trimming were worked out from the DNA. The sample table contains 1.6 million or so clones; only one count was recorded for 95% to 97% of them. The ten biggest clones cover 1.2% of the sample.

The receptor was derived from a man aged 30 to 39 in good health. The rearrangement combines TRBV4-2 with TRBJ1-1; the D gene cannot be resolved reliably. The sample taken for sequencing was naive CD4+ T cells sorted from blood. This specimen's cell subset or site label, per the study, means: CD45RA+ positively selected. The sequence in DNA is TGTGCCAGCAGCCAAGAACACGTGAACACTGAAGCTTTCTTT. This yields the protein CASSQEHVNTEAFF.